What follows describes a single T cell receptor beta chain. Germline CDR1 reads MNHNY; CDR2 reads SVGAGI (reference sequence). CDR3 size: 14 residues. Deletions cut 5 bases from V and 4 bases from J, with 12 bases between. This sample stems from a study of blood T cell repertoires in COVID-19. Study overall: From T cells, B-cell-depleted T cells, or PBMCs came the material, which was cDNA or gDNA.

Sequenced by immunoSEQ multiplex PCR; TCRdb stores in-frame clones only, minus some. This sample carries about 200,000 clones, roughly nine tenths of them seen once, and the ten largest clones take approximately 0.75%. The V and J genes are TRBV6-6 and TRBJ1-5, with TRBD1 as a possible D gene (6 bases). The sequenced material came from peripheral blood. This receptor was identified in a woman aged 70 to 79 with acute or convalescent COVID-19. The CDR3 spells CASSLWTENQPQHF. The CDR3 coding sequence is TGTGCCAGCAGTCTCTGGACAGAGAATCAGCCCCAGCATTTT.